The source of this TCR beta chain is a study of shared clonotypes between healthy human individuals. Clones were read by immunoSEQ multiplex PCR, and TCRdb kept only the in-frame ones, dropping some. This sample has 2 million to 2.5 million clones; about 95% occur once, and the top ten carry roughly 0.13%. The V gene end was trimmed by 4 bases and the J gene end by 5 bases; junction bases not matched to a gene: 4. CDR1 SGHRS and CDR2 YFSETQ come from the germline V gene. CDR3 size: 13 residues. About this clone: Distinct nucleotide sequences in the sample also encode this CDR3.

Source material: naive CD4+ T cells sorted from blood. Subset of the sample: CD45RA+ positively selected. This chain connects TRBV5-1 to TRBJ1-2; TRBD1 agrees at 8 bases. This clonotype originated in a man aged 18 to 35 in good health. The CDR3 DNA reads as TGCGCCAGCAGCCCCGGGACAGGATATGGCTACACCTTC. This sequence encodes CASSPGTGYGYTF.